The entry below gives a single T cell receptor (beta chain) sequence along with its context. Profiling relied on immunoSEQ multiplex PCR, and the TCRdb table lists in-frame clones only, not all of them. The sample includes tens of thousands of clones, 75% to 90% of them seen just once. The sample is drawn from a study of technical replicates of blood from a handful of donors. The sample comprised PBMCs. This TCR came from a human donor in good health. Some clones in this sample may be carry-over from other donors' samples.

CDR3 DNA sequence: TGTGCCAGCAGCCAAAACGCCCGAGACACTGAAGCTTTCTTT. As protein: CASSQNARDTEAFF. The V and J genes are TRBV7-2 and TRBJ1-1; D not certain. The CDR3 is 14 amino acids. The germline V and J ends were trimmed by 5 bases and 3 bases, with 13 bases remaining between them. Looked up from germline, CDR1 is SGHTA and CDR2 is FQGNSA.